This T cell receptor (beta chain) was profiled in a study of monozygotic twins with inflammatory bowel disease. Notes on the study in general: Differences in immunosuppressive treatment may have been a source of added variability in patient repertoires. For repertoire similarity, concordant twins did not differ from discordant twins, possibly because power was limited. Data gave no support to a single strong signal or clonotype associated with IBD.

Via template switching, UMIs carrying a 6-nucleotide sample barcode were introduced. Each CDR3 protein gets one entry in TCRdb, which reprocessed the 5' RACE reads and gives no DNA. Its clone listing holds approximately 300,000 distinct CDR3 sequences. Looked up from germline, CDR1 is LGHNA and CDR2 is YNFKEQ. The CDR3 is made up of 13 amino acids. As regards this clonotype: The antigen is not known.

The sample taken for sequencing was blood. The rearrangement joins TRBV4-2 to TRBJ1-6. The receptor was isolated from a human donor with ulcerative colitis or Crohn's disease, or a healthy co-twin of an affected twin (not recorded which). CDR3 amino acids: CASSRDHDSPLHF.